These 23 T cell receptor beta chains share one sample of origin, sequenced in a study of blood T cell repertoires in COVID-19. Profiled with immunoSEQ multiplex PCR; TCRdb holds only in-frame clones, not every one. The repertoire holds 170,000 or so clones, with roughly 84% as singletons. The sample comprised peripheral blood. These receptors came from a man between 18 and 35 years old with active or convalescent COVID-19.

The chain is built from TRBV11-2 and TRBJ2-7, with D hard to call. The V end was cut by 5 bases, the J end by 1 base, with 9 bases between. The CDR3 extends over 13 amino acids. The germline V gene encodes CDR1 SGHAT and CDR2 FQNNGV. The chain's CDR3 is CASSGRVSYEQYF. CDR3 coding DNA: TGTGCCAGCAGCGGTCGCGTATCCTACGAGCAGTACTTC.

The chain combines TRBV3-1 (or the pseudogene TRBV3-2) with TRBJ2-7, with 11 bases aligning to TRBD2. With 4 bases clipped from V and 0 bases from J, the junction kept 2 bases outside the gene matches. The CDR3 is 15 residues long. Germline loops: CDR1 LGHDT, CDR2 YNNKEL (reference sequence). CDR3 sequence (DNA): TGTGCCAGCAGCCCGGGACTAGCGGCCTCCTACGAGCAGTACTTC. Translation gives CASSPGLAASYEQYF.

The sample holds a few counts of this clone. V and J are TRBV6-4 and TRBJ2-7; 8 bases agree with TRBD2. The CDR3 is 15 residues long. CDR1 and CDR2 from the germline V gene are MRHNA and SNTAGT. With V trimmed by 3 bases and J by 0 bases, 4 bases remained unmatched. For the CDR3, the DNA is TGTGCCAGCAGTGAAAGCGGGAGTAGCTCCTACGAGCAGTACTTC. Protein sequence: CASSESGSSSYEQYF.

This rearrangement joins TRBV29-1 to TRBJ1-1; no definite D call. This CDR3 comprises 13 residues. Germline values: CDR1 SQVTM, CDR2 ANQGSEA. Trimming shortened V by 0 bases and J by 5 bases, and 10 bases separated the two germline ends. As DNA, the CDR3 is TGCAGCGTTGAAGATACTGGTGGTACTGAAGCTTTCTTT. This gives the protein CSVEDTGGTEAFF.

This clone showed up just once. The chain joins TRBV4-3 to TRBJ2-1; a possible D gene is TRBD1 (6 bases). CDR1 LGHNA and CDR2 YSLEER come from the germline V gene. V was shortened by 0 bases and J by 6 bases, with 9 bases between the two germline ends. The CDR3 runs 14 residues. CDR3 bases: TGCGCCAGCAGCCAAGAGGGGACATTCAATGAGCAGTTCTTC. It is translated as CASSQEGTFNEQFF.

The chain uses TRBV4-3 and TRBJ1-5, with 7 bases fitting TRBD1. V lost 1 base to trimming and J lost 7 bases; unmatched junction nucleotides: 10. CDR3 size: 16 residues. The germline V gene encodes CDR1 LGHNA and CDR2 YSLEER. CDR3 nucleotide sequence: TGCGCCAGCAGCCAAGCTCTCGACAGGGCAGGGCAGCCCCAGCATTTT. It yields the protein CASSQALDRAGQPQHF.

The V call is TRBV5-4, the J call TRBJ1-2; D is uncertain. V lost 0 bases and J 6 bases, leaving 12 bases between the germline ends. This CDR3 comprises 14 residues. CDR1 and CDR2 (germline): SGHNT, YYREEE (reference sequence). The CDR3 coding sequence is TGTGCCAGCAGCTTGGCCCGGGTTCTACATGGCTACACCTTC. It specifies CASSLARVLHGYTF. The full variable domain, rest sourced from reference TRBV5-4 and TRBJ1-2, is ETGVTQSPTHLIKTRGQQVTLRCSSQSGHNTVSWYQQALGQGPQFIFQYYREEENGRGNFPPRFSGLQFPNYSSELNVNALELDDSALYLCASSLARVLHGYTFGSGTRLTVV.

CDR3 sequence reads: CASSPRDRGYEQYF. The CDR3 coding sequence is TGTGCCAGCAGTCCTCGGGACAGGGGTTACGAGCAGTACTTC. The chain carries TRBV7-2 and TRBJ2-7; 10 bases agree with TRBD1. V lost 6 bases to trimming and J lost 4 bases; unmatched junction nucleotides: 6. The CDR3 loop spans 14 amino acids. The germline gives CDR1 SGHTA, CDR2 FQGNSA.

This clone was picked up a small number of times. The chain has TRBV6-5 and TRBJ1-6; tentatively, D is TRBD1 (6 bases). The CDR3 covers 15 residues. In germline, CDR1 is MNHEY, CDR2 SVGAGI. The V end was cut by 0 bases, the J end by 4 bases, with 7 bases between. Written as DNA, the CDR3 is TGTGCCAGCAGTTACTCGACAGGTTATAATTCACCCCTCCACTTT. It encodes CASSYSTGYNSPLHF.

The chain carries TRBV27 and TRBJ1-1, with D unclear. The germline V and J ends were trimmed by 5 bases and 10 bases, with 11 bases remaining between them. This CDR3 has 11 residues. Germline lookup yields CDR1 MNHEY and CDR2 SMNVEV (reference sequence). This chain's CDR3 is CASSPGKRAFF. Written as DNA, the CDR3 is TGTGCCAGCAGTCCTGGAAAGCGAGCTTTCTTT.

The CDR3 DNA reads as TGTGCCAGCAGCTTAGGCCGGTTGAACACTGAAGCTTTCTTT. Amino acids: CASSLGRLNTEAFF. The rearrangement uses TRBV7-2 and TRBJ1-1, with D hard to call. The V gene lost 1 base and the J gene lost 0 bases, with 6 bases spanning the gap. Germline V gene data show CDR1 as SGHTA and CDR2 as FQGNSA. CDR3 size: 14 residues.

The J gene is TRBJ2-5, the V gene TRBV7-9; 12 bases map to TRBD2. The CDR3 covers 17 residues. Trimming took 4 bases from V and 1 from J; bases not matched to a gene: 7. The germline gives CDR1 SEHNR, CDR2 FQNEAQ (reference sequence). The CDR3: CASSSRLAGDFQETQYF. The CDR3 DNA follows: TGTGCCAGCAGCTCTAGACTAGCGGGGGACTTCCAAGAGACCCAGTACTTC.

This rearrangement joins TRBV5-3 to TRBJ2-1; 8 positions match TRBD2. TRBV5-3 is flagged as an ORF with uncertain function. The CDR3 length is 18 residues. After removal of 4 bases from V and 5 bases from J, the junction contained 17 bases not matched to a gene. The CDR3 region is CARSEIRGAGVRNNEQFF. CDR3 nucleotides: TGTGCCAGAAGCGAGATCAGGGGAGCGGGAGTTCGAAACAATGAGCAGTTCTTC.

This clone was counted a few times. The chain links TRBV2 to TRBJ1-4, with D maybe TRBD1 (6 bases). The V end lost 1 base, the J end lost 10 bases, and 13 bases lay between the germline ends. Germline V gene lookup returns CDR1 SNHLY and CDR2 FYNNEI. The length of the CDR3 is 14 residues. In DNA, the CDR3 is TGTGCCAGCAGTGAAGAGGGGGTGTTTGGAAAACTGTTTTTT. Its translation is CASSEEGVFGKLFF.

The rearrangement joins TRBV7-9 to TRBJ1-4; D unresolved. Germline CDR1 is SEHNR and CDR2 is FQNEAQ (reference sequence). V lost 7 bases, J lost 3 bases, and 6 bases lay in between. This CDR3 spans 12 amino acids. In DNA, the CDR3 is TGTGCCAGCACCCGGGCTAATGAAAAACTGTTTTTT. It translates to CASTRANEKLFF.

The rearrangement links TRBV3-1 (or the pseudogene TRBV3-2) to TRBJ1-1; no clear D gene. The CDR3 runs to 13 residues. Trimming cost V 4 bases and J 2 bases, with 8 bases left between them. Germline loops: CDR1 LGHDT, CDR2 YNNKEL (reference sequence). CDR3 sequence: CASSRRGNTEAFF. As DNA, the CDR3 is TGTGCCAGCAGCCGGCGGGGTAACACTGAAGCTTTCTTT.

The J gene is TRBJ1-5, the V gene TRBV4-1; D is uncertain. Germline V CDR1 and CDR2: MGHRA, YSYEKL. V lost 0 bases and J 4 bases, leaving 16 bases between the germline ends. The CDR3 has 17 residues. CDR3 loop: CASSQDFREVGNQPQHF. The CDR3 DNA follows: TGCGCCAGCAGCCAAGATTTTCGGGAAGTAGGAAATCAGCCCCAGCATTTT.

The V gene is TRBV19, the J gene TRBJ1-1; D might be TRBD1 (5 bases). The V end lost 5 bases, the J end lost 1 base, and 14 bases lay between the germline ends. The CDR3 loop spans 15 amino acids. Germline V lookup: CDR1 LNHDA, CDR2 SQIVND (reference sequence). The CDR3 sequence is CASSPAGPANTEAFF. The CDR3 DNA reads TGTGCCAGTAGTCCCGCAGGGCCGGCGAACACTGAAGCTTTCTTT. The full variable domain, rest sourced from reference TRBV19 and TRBJ1-1, is DGGITQSPKYLFRKEGQNVTLSCEQNLNHDAMYWYRQDPGQGLRLIYYSQIVNDFQKGDIAEGYSVSREKKESFPLTVTSAQKNPTAFYLCASSPAGPANTEAFFGQGTRLTVV.

The rearrangement uses TRBV5-5 and TRBJ1-1; no firm D call. The CDR3 runs 11 residues. Germline V gene lookup returns CDR1 SGHKS and CDR2 YYEKEE (reference sequence). Trimming took 5 bases from V and 3 from J, leaving 5 bases between them. The CDR3 region is CASRSDTEAFF. The CDR3 bases are TGTGCCAGCAGATCGGACACTGAAGCTTTCTTT. Supplemented by reference TRBV5-5 and TRBJ1-1, the full variable domain reads DAGVTQSPTHLIKTRGQQVTLRCSPISGHKSVSWYQQVLGQGPQFIFQYYEKEERGRGNFPDRFSARQFPNYSSELNVNALLLGDSALYLCASRSDTEAFFGQGTRLTVV.

The chain uses TRBV5-5 and TRBJ1-1; 8 nucleotides agree with TRBD1. This CDR3 has 15 amino acids. From germline, CDR1 is SGHKS and CDR2 YYEKEE (reference sequence). The V segment lost 4 bases and the J segment 7 bases; nucleotides outside the gene matches: 12. CDR3 protein: CASSPQAGGIGEAFF. The CDR3 DNA follows: TGTGCCAGCAGCCCCCAGGCAGGGGGCATCGGTGAAGCTTTCTTT.

The rearrangement uses TRBV14 and TRBJ2-1; 7 positions match TRBD2. This CDR3 comprises 14 residues. Trimming cost V 4 bases and J 9 bases; bases outside gene matches: 9. Germline CDR1 SGHDN, CDR2 FVKESK. Here the CDR3 DNA reads TGTGCCAGCAGCCGAACTACTAGCGTAGGTGAGCAGTTCTTC. Translating it yields CASSRTTSVGEQFF.

This clone occurred once. The CDR3 region is CASSPPTGSLGSSTEAFF. CDR3 DNA sequence: TGTGCCAGCTCACCACCGACAGGTAGCTTAGGATCGAGTACTGAAGCTTTCTTT. The genes are TRBV18 and TRBJ1-1; the D gene is possibly TRBD1 (6 bases). The V gene's germline CDR1 is KGHSH and CDR2 LQKENI. The CDR3 is made up of 18 amino acids. The V gene lost 0 bases and the J gene lost 5 bases, with 22 bases spanning the gap.

The V gene is TRBV30, the J gene TRBJ2-3; D possibly corresponds to TRBD1 (5 bases). The V and J ends lost 2 bases and 0 bases respectively, with 15 bases between them. The CDR3 sequence is 16 residues long. Germline CDR1 and CDR2: GTSNPN and SVGIG (reference sequence). The CDR3 is CAWSPSRGFSTDTQYF. The CDR3 DNA sequence: TGTGCCTGGAGTCCATCAAGGGGCTTTAGCACAGATACGCAGTATTTT.